What follows are 17 T cell receptor beta chains derived from one specimen sequenced in a study of T cells in Graves' hyperthyroidism and ophthalmopathy. Amplification of TCR beta CDR3 regions used RNA as the template. First-round RT-PCR with HTBI primers amplified the TCR CDR3 region. A single record per CDR3 protein comes from TCRdb applying MiXCR to the multiplex PCR reads. The sample includes fewer than 550,000 distinct CDR3 sequences, more than 15% seen only once; the top ten take 11% to 15%. Material: blood. These receptors were obtained from a woman aged 18-29 years with Graves' hyperthyroidism.

This clonotype came up many times. This chain connects TRBV3-1 to TRBJ1-6; D gene ambiguous. Trimming pared 2 bases from V and 8 bases from J, leaving 10 bases between. CDR1 and CDR2 from the germline V gene are LGHDT and YNNKEL (reference sequence). The CDR3 is 14 amino acids. As DNA, the CDR3 is TGTGCCAGCAGCCAATCCATGGAGTATTCACCCCTCCACTTT. Its protein product is CASSQSMEYSPLHF.

This clonotype was seen a few times. The chain has TRBV15 and TRBJ2-2; D call uncertain. V was pared by 0 bases and J by 2 bases, with 13 bases between. This CDR3 spans 17 amino acids. In germline, CDR1 is LNHNV, CDR2 YYDKDF (reference sequence). The CDR3: CATSRDLGRVNTGELFF. As DNA, the CDR3 is TGTGCCACCAGCAGAGATTTGGGAAGGGTAAACACCGGGGAGCTGTTTTTT.

The table lists this clonotype with a few counts. The rearrangement joins TRBV6-1 to TRBJ2-1; TRBD2 aligns across 12 bases. The V segment lost 4 bases and the J segment 9 bases; nucleotides outside the gene matches: 7. Looked up from germline, CDR1 is MNHNS and CDR2 is SASEGT. This CDR3 has 15 amino acids. CDR3 sequence: CASSGRLAGDFEQFF. CDR3 nucleotides: TGTGCCAGCAGTGGGAGACTAGCGGGAGATTTTGAGCAGTTCTTC.

CDR3 nucleotides: TGTGCCAGCAGTTACTCGATTCTAAGCGGGGGGAGCTACAATGAGCAGTTCTTC. This gives the protein CASSYSILSGGSYNEQFF. This chain joins TRBV6-2 or TRBV6-3 and TRBJ2-1; 9 nucleotides agree with TRBD2. The CDR3 is made up of 18 amino acids. V was clipped by 0 bases and J by 3 bases; unmatched bases: 9. CDR1 is MNHEY, CDR2 SVGEGT, per germline.

A few counts support this clonotype. CDR3: CASSPNGGTEKLFF. The CDR3 coding sequence is TGTGCCAGCAGTCCTAATGGGGGTACGGAAAAACTGTTTTTT. The V gene is TRBV6-1, the J gene TRBJ1-4; possible D gene TRBD1, 5 bases. The CDR3 spans 14 residues. Trimming shortened V by 5 bases and J by 8 bases, and 15 bases separated the two germline ends. Germline CDR1 is MNHNS and CDR2 is SASEGT.

This clonotype was seen at least ten times. The V gene is TRBV5-6, the J gene TRBJ2-5; D uncertain. This CDR3 contains 14 residues. Looked up from germline, CDR1 is SGHDT and CDR2 is YYEEEE. V was trimmed by 0 bases and J by 5 bases, leaving 11 bases between them. In nucleotides, the CDR3 is TGTGCCAGCAGCTTGGGAAGTGGCTCGGAGACCCAGTACTTC. This translates into CASSLGSGSETQYF.

This clonotype was detected many times. The chain is built from TRBV28 and TRBJ1-3; D not certain. The CDR3 sequence is 11 residues long. CDR1 and CDR2 (germline): MDHEN, SYDVKM. The V gene lost 1 base and the J gene lost 8 bases, with 3 bases spanning the gap. CDR3: CASSLSDTIYF. In DNA, the CDR3 is TGTGCCAGCAGTTTATCTGACACCATATATTTT.

Ten or more counts support this clonotype. The CDR3 reads CSAGTGRGNTIYF. The DNA of the CDR3 is TGCAGTGCTGGAACAGGGCGCGGAAACACCATATATTTT. V gene TRBV20-1 combines with J gene TRBJ1-3; perhaps TRBD1 as D (6 bases). V lost 5 bases to trimming and J lost 4 bases, with 12 bases between them. The germline gives CDR1 DFQATT, CDR2 SNEGSKA (reference sequence). This CDR3 region has 13 residues.

This clonotype was recorded many times. V usage is TRBV10-3 and J usage is TRBJ2-1; D not certain. CDR1 and CDR2 (germline): ENHRY, SYGVKD. The CDR3 length is 15 residues. The V gene lost 4 bases and the J gene lost 0 bases, with 10 bases spanning the gap. The CDR3 is CAISAVGSSYNEQFF. Here the CDR3 DNA reads TGTGCCATCAGTGCGGTGGGAAGCTCCTACAATGAGCAGTTCTTC.

The chain recombines TRBV4-3 with TRBJ2-3; no firm D call. Germline lookup yields CDR1 LGHNA and CDR2 YSLEER. V was cut by 1 base and J by 6 bases, with 11 bases left in between. The length of the CDR3 is 14 residues. The CDR3 protein is CASSQGPSADTQYF. CDR3 coding DNA: TGCGCCAGCAGCCAAGGACCATCGGCGGATACGCAGTATTTT.

This clonotype has only a few counts. This chain links TRBV4-3 with TRBJ2-2; no reliable D call. Trimming left V 0 bases short and J 4 bases short, with 12 bases between. The CDR3 has 16 amino acids. Germline CDR1 is LGHNA and CDR2 is YSLEER. This CDR3 is CASSQDLWGSTGELFF. The CDR3 DNA sequence: TGCGCCAGCAGCCAAGATCTCTGGGGTTCCACCGGGGAGCTGTTTTTT.

The chain recombines TRBV20-1 with TRBJ2-7, with a weak D call TRBD2 (5 bases). V was trimmed by 1 base and J by 0 bases, leaving 13 bases between them. Germline V gene data show CDR1 as DFQATT and CDR2 as SNEGSKA (reference sequence). The CDR3 covers 15 residues. Written as DNA, the CDR3 is TGCAGTGCTAGAGGCGCTGGCGGGCTCTCCTACGAGCAGTACTTC. It yields the protein CSARGAGGLSYEQYF.

V is TRBV7-9 and J is TRBJ1-1; perhaps TRBD1 as D (5 bases). The V gene's germline CDR1 is SEHNR and CDR2 FQNEAQ (reference sequence). There are 15 residues in the CDR3. With 1 base removed from V and 0 bases from J, the gap between germline ends came to 9 bases. Here the CDR3 reads CASSLDEGLNTEAFF. The CDR3 DNA reads TGTGCCAGCAGCTTAGATGAGGGACTGAACACTGAAGCTTTCTTT.

The CDR3 DNA reads TGCGCCAGCAGACCCGATCCCCCCGGACAGGGTAGCACAGATACGCAGTATTTT. The encoded protein is CASRPDPPGQGSTDTQYF. The chain employs TRBV5-1 and TRBJ2-3; TRBD1 agrees at 8 bases. Per the germline V gene, CDR1 is SGHRS and CDR2 is YFSETQ. The CDR3 is made up of 18 amino acids. Trimming took 5 bases from V and 0 from J; bases not matched to a gene: 14.

The chain uses TRBV6-5 and TRBJ2-3, with TRBD2 identical over 7 bases. Trimming took 0 bases from V and 6 from J; bases not matched to a gene: 0. The germline V gene has CDR1 MNHEY and CDR2 SVGAGI. The CDR3 loop spans 13 amino acids. The CDR3 region is CASSYSGGDTQYF. The CDR3 DNA reads as TGTGCCAGCAGTTACTCCGGGGGGGATACGCAGTATTTT.

This clonotype has more than one count but fewer than ten. This chain links TRBV5-1 with TRBJ1-4; TRBD1 might be the D (5 bases). The length of the CDR3 is 14 residues. The V end was cut by 4 bases, the J end by 8 bases, with 15 bases between. Germline V gives CDR1 SGHRS, CDR2 YFSETQ. CDR3 in amino acids: CASSRTGSREKLFF. The CDR3 DNA reads as TGCGCCAGCAGCCGTACAGGATCAAGAGAAAAACTGTTTTTT.

This chain joins TRBV6-1 and TRBJ1-5; no reliable D call. Trimming left V 5 bases short and J 1 base short, with 21 bases between. Germline CDR1 reads MNHNS; CDR2 reads SASEGT. The CDR3 covers 18 residues. CDR3 residues: CASSSPSMESASNQPQHF. For the CDR3, the DNA is TGTGCCAGCAGTAGCCCTAGCATGGAGAGTGCAAGCAATCAGCCCCAGCATTTT.